The subject of this entry is one TCR beta chain. The specificity of this receptor is unknown. Base qualities are not at hand, and no much larger clone is one base apart. This sample is part of a study of CD8+ T cells in alopecia areata listed by TCRdb under 2018. At the level of the whole study: Treated patients were enrolled in an open-label pilot trial of oral tofacitinib at 5 to 10 mg twice daily for moderate-to-severe alopecia areata. Patients stayed on tofacitinib for 6 to 18 months and then had 6 months of follow-up off drug so that delayed response and recurrence could be assessed. The SALT score, which quantifies the percentage of affected scalp surface area, was used to measure disease severity in treated patients. In both human patients and the C3H/HeJ mouse model, the study applied high-throughput TCRbeta sequencing to look at T cell clonal expansion in alopecia areata. Scalp tissue and sorted CD4+ and CD8+ peripheral blood T cells from patchy and totalis/universalis alopecia areata patients and from healthy controls were covered by human TCRbeta sequencing. Patients on tofacitinib were biopsied at baseline and after 4 and 24 weeks of treatment, and several of the patients also had a later scalp biopsy. Clonality in the scalp was compared among normal scalp (n=4), patchy alopecia areata scalp (n=8), and alopecia totalis/universalis scalp (n=8). RNA was extracted with the PAXgene miRNA kit for fixed scalp, the miRNeasy kit for PBMCs, and the RNeasy kit for mouse skin. TCRbeta CDR3 regions were amplified by immunoSEQ multiplex PCR using 35 Vbeta forward and 13 Jbeta reverse primers. General findings and caveats noted by the study authors: Scalp clonality and the number of expanded CD8+ clones among the top 100 scalp clones were significantly decreased by tofacitinib. Compared with normal scalp, lesional scalp had higher clonality and more expanded CD8+ clones, particularly in alopecia totalis/universalis, a pattern that suggests antigenic drive. Because the treated cohort was small and had only one nonresponder, larger studies are needed to examine links between baseline CD8+ expansion and response. Many expanded lesional clones persisted in scalp and blood during tofacitinib treatment, which may partly explain relapse after stopping treatment. Scalp TCR repertoire analysis is complicated because resident alphabeta T cells in normal human skin are also sequenced, whereas mouse skin is dominated by gammadelta T cells. TCR sequences shared between patients were less clear than in mice, possibly partly because of HLA diversity in the patient population.

What the treatment or condition label conveys for this sample: oral pan-JAK inhibitor, 5-10 mg twice daily. Peripheral blood and lesional scalp punch biopsies were obtained from patients with alopecia areata. PBMCs were isolated by density centrifugation and stained for CD3, CD4 and CD8, after which CD4+ and CD8+ T cells were sorted on a FACSAria. The receptor library was made with the immunoSEQ multiplex PCR assay. RNA was extracted from all samples and reverse transcribed into cDNA as template for TCR sequencing. First-strand cDNA was synthesized with SuperScript III using a 2:1 mix of oligo-dT and random hexamers. A synthetic immune receptor repertoire was used to measure amplification bias, and any remaining bias was corrected computationally. For the original study's pipeline: Raw reads were preprocessed for error removal, and CDR3 was defined according to IMGT conventions as running from the conserved cysteine to phenylalanine. Clonality was computed by normalizing Shannon entropy by log2 of the number of productive unique TCRs and subtracting the result from 1. Whether each scalp clone was CD4 or CD8 was inferred by checking scalp TCRbeta sequences against the CD4 and CD8 repertoires from sorted blood. TCRdb's version of the immuneACCESS table is confined to in-frame rearrangements and falls short of the full clone set. An unresolved V gene accounts for under half of the shortfall where checked; the remainder is of unknown origin. V and J calls and clone size are given by that table; D and trimming were obtained from the DNA. Present in this sample are a few hundred thousand clones, roughly 60% of which were seen just once. The ten largest make up roughly 0.88% of the sample.

Taken from the germline V gene (reference sequence), the CDR1 and CDR2 loops are MNHEY and SMNVEV. V and J are truncated by 3 bases and 6 bases respectively, leaving an intervening sequence of 15 bases. Its CDR3 holds 14 amino acids, cysteine through phenylalanine. Of all the DNA, just the CDR3 is kept, 42 bases in frame from base 1. The sequence links TRBV27 to TRBJ2-7; the D gene is perhaps TRBD2, on 6 matching bases. The sequence was obtained from a human donor with alopecia areata. The specimen comprised CD4+ T cells sorted from blood, sampled around week 54, from a patient treated with tofacitinib. CDR3 sequence: CASSFFSGVTEQYF. The sequenced DNA: TGTGCCAGCAGTTTCTTTAGCGGCGTCACCGAGCAGTACTTC.